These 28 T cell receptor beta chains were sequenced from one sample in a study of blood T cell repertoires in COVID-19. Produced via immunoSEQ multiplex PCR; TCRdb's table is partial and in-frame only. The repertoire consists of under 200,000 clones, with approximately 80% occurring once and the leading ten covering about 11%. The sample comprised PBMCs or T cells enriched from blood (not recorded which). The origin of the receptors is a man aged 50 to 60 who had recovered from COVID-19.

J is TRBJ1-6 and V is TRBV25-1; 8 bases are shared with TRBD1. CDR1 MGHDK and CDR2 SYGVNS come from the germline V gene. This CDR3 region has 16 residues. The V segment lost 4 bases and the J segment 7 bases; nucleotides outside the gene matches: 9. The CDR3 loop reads CASSVSSGTGNSPLHF. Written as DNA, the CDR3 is TGTGCCAGCAGTGTGAGCTCCGGGACAGGCAATTCACCCCTCCACTTT. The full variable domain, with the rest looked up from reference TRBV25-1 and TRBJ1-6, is EADIYQTPRYLVIGTGKKITLECSQTMGHDKMYWYQQDPGMELHLIHYSYGVNSTEKGDLSSESTVSRIRTEHFPLTLESARPSHTSQYLCASSVSSGTGNSPLHFGNGTRLTVT.

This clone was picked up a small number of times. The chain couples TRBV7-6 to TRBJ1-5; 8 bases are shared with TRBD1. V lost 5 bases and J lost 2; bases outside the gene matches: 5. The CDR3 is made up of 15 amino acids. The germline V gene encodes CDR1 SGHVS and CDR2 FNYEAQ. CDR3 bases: TGTGCCAGCAGCCAAGGACAGGGCGGCAATCAGCCCCAGCATTTT. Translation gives CASSQGQGGNQPQHF.

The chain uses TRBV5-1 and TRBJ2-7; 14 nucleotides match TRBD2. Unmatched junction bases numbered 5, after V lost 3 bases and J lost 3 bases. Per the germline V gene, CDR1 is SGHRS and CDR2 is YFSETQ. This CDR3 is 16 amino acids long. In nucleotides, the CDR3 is TGCGCCAGCAGCTCCCGGGGGACTAGCGGGAGCTACGAGCAGTACTTC. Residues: CASSSRGTSGSYEQYF. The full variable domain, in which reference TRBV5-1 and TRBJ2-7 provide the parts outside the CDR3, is KAGVTQTPRYLIKTRGQQVTLSCSPISGHRSVSWYQQTPGQGLQFLFEYFSETQRNKGNFPGRFSGRQFSNSRSEMNVSTLELGDSALYLCASSSRGTSGSYEQYFGPGTRLTVT.

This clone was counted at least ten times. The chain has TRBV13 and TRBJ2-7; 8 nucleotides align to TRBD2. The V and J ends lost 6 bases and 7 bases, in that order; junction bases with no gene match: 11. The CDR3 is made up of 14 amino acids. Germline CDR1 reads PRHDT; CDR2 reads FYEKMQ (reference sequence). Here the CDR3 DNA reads TGTGCCAGCAGGTTGGGGCTAGCGGGTCGAGAGCAGTACTTC. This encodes CASRLGLAGREQYF.

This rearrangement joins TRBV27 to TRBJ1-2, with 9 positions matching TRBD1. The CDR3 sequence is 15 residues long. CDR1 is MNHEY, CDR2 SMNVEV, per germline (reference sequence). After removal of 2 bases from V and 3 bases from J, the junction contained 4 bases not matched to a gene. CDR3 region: CASSLEGQGYYGYTF. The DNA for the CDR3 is TGTGCCAGCAGTTTAGAAGGACAGGGGTACTATGGCTACACCTTC.

CDR3 amino acids: CASSGRGSQPQHF. Here the CDR3 DNA reads TGTGCCAGTAGTGGCAGGGGTAGTCAGCCCCAGCATTTT. The chain joins TRBV19 to TRBJ1-5; a possible D gene is TRBD1 (6 bases). CDR3 length: 13 residues. V was cut by 5 bases and J by 6 bases, with 11 bases left in between. Germline CDR1 and CDR2: LNHDA and SQIVND (reference sequence). Variable domain in full (rest from reference TRBV19 and TRBJ1-5): DGGITQSPKYLFRKEGQNVTLSCEQNLNHDAMYWYRQDPGQGLRLIYYSQIVNDFQKGDIAEGYSVSREKKESFPLTVTSAQKNPTAFYLCASSGRGSQPQHFGDGTRLSIL.

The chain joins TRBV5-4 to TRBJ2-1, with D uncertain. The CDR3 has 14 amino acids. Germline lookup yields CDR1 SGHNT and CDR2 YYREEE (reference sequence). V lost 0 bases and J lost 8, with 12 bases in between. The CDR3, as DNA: TGTGCCAGCAGCTTGGACGCTAGTGATGATGAGCAGTTCTTC. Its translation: CASSLDASDDEQFF.

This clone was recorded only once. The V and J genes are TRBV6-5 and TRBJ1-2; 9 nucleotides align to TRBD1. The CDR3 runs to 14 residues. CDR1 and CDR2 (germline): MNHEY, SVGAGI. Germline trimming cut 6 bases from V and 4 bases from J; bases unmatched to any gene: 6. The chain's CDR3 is CASRDRGFSYGYTF. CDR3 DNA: TGTGCCAGCAGGGACAGGGGTTTTAGCTATGGCTACACCTTC.

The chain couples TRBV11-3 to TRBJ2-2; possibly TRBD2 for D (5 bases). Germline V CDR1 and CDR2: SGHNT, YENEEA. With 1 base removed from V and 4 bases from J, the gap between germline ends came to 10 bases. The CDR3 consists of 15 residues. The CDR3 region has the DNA TGTGCCAGCAGCTTAGGGGAAAGCGGCACCGGGGAGCTGTTTTTT. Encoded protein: CASSLGESGTGELFF. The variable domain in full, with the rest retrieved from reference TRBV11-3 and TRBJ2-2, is EAGVVQSPRYKIIEKKQPVAFWCNPISGHNTLYWYLQNLGQGPELLIRYENEEAVDDSQLPKDRFSAERLKGVDSTLKIQPAELGDSAVYLCASSLGESGTGELFFGEGSRLTVL.

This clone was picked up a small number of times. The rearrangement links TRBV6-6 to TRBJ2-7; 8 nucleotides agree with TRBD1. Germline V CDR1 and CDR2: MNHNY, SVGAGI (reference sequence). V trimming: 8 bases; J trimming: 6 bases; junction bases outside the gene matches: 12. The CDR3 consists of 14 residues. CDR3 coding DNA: TGTGCCAGCGGGAGGACAGGGTCATCTGTCGAGCAGTACTTC. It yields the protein CASGRTGSSVEQYF.

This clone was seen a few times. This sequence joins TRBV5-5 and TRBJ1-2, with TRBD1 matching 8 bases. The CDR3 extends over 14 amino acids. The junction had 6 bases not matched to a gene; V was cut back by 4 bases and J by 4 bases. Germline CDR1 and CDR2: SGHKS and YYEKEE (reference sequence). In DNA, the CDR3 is TGTGCCAGCAGCATGACAGGGGCCAGCTATGGCTACACCTTC. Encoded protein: CASSMTGASYGYTF.

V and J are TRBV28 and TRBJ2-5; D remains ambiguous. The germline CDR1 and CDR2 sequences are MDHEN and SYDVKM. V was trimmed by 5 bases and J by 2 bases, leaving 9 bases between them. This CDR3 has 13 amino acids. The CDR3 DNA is TGTGCCAGCAGTCAACAGATTCAAGAGACCCAGTACTTC. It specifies CASSQQIQETQYF.

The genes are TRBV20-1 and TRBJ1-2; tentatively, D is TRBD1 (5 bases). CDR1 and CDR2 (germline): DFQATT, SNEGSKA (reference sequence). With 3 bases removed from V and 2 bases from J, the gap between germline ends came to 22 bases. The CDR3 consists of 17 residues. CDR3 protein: CSASSSGGGVGNYGYTF. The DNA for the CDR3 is TGCAGTGCTAGTTCGTCCGGTGGGGGGGTCGGAAACTATGGCTACACCTTC.

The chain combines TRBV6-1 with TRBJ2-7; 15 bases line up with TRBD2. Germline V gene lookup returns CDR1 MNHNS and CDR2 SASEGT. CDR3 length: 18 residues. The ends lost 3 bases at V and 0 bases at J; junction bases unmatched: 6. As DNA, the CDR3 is TGTGCCAGCAGTGACGGGACTAGCGGGGGGAAAAGCTCCTACGAGCAGTACTTC. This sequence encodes CASSDGTSGGKSSYEQYF.

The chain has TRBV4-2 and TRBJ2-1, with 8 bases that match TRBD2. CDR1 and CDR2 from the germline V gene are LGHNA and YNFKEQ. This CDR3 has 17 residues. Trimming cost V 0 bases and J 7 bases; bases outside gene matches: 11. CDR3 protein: CASSQDRGGGRSNEQFF. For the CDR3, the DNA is TGTGCCAGCAGCCAAGATAGGGGCGGGGGGCGTAGTAATGAGCAGTTCTTC.

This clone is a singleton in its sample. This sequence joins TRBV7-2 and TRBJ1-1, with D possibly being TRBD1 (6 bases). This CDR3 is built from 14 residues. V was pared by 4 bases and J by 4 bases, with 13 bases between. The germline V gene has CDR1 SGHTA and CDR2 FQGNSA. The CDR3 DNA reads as TGTGCCAGCAGCTCACAGGGAGGGGGCACTGAAGCTTTCTTT. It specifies CASSSQGGGTEAFF. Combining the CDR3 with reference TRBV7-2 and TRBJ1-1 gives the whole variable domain GAGVSQSPSNKVTEKGKDVELRCDPISGHTALYWYRQSLGQGLEFLIYFQGNSAPDKSGLPSDRFSAERTGGSVSTLTIQRTQQEDSAVYLCASSSQGGGTEAFFGQGTRLTVV.

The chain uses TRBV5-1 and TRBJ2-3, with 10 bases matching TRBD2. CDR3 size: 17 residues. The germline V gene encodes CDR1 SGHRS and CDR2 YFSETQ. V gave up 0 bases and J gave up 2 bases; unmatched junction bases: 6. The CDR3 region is CASSLGSSGSATDTQYF. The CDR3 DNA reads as TGCGCCAGCAGCTTGGGCTCTAGCGGGAGTGCCACAGATACGCAGTATTTT.

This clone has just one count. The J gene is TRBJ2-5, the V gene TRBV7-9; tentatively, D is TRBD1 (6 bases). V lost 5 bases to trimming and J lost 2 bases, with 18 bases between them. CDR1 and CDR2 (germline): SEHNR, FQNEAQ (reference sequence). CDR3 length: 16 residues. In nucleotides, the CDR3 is TGTGCCAGCAGCATTACACAGGGATCATGGCAAGAGACCCAGTACTTC. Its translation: CASSITQGSWQETQYF.

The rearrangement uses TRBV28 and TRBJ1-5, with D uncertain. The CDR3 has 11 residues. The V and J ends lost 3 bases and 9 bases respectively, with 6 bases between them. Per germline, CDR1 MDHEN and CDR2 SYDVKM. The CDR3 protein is CASSFGGPQHF. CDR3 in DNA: TGTGCCAGCAGTTTTGGAGGGCCCCAGCATTTT.

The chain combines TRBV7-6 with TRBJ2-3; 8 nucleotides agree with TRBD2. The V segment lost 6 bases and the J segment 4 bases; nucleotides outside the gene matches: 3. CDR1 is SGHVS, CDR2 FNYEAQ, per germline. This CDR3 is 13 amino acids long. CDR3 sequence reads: CASRGTRADTQYF. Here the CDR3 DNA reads TGTGCCAGCAGAGGGACTAGGGCAGATACGCAGTATTTT.

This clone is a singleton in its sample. The CDR3 sequence is CASKTGTENSPLHF. In DNA, the CDR3 is TGCGCCAGCAAAACCGGGACAGAGAATTCACCCCTCCACTTT. J is TRBJ1-6 and V is TRBV5-1, with 7 bases that match TRBD1. Germline CDR1 and CDR2: SGHRS and YFSETQ. The CDR3 is 14 amino acids. V was clipped by 6 bases and J by 7 bases; unmatched bases: 7.

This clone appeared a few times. CDR3 coding DNA: TGTGCCAGCAGCCTAACGGGACAGGGGTTTAACGAGCAGTACTTC. Translated: CASSLTGQGFNEQYF. The chain links TRBV28 to TRBJ2-7; 10 bases map to TRBD1. V lost 6 bases to trimming and J lost 5 bases; unmatched junction nucleotides: 10. Germline assignment: CDR1 MDHEN and CDR2 SYDVKM. The CDR3 totals 15 residues.

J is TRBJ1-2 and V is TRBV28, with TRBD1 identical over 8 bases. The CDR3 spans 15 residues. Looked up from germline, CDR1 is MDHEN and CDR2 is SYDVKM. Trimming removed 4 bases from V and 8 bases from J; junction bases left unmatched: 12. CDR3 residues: CASSSGQGVYKGYTF. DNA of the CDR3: TGTGCCAGCAGTTCCGGACAGGGAGTGTATAAAGGCTACACCTTC.

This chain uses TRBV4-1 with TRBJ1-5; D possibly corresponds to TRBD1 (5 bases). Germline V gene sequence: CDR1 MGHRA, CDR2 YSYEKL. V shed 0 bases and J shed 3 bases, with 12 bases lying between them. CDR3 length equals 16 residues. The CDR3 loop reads CASSQDPGGTNQPQHF. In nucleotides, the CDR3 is TGCGCCAGCAGCCAAGATCCGGGCGGGACCAATCAGCCCCAGCATTTT.

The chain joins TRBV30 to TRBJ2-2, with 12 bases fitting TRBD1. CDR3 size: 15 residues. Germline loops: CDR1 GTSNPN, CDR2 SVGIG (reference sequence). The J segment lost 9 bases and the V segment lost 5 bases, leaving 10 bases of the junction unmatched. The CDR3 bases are TGTGCCTGGGCCCCCGGGACAGGGGGCGGACGGGAGCTGTTTTTT. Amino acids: CAWAPGTGGGRELFF.

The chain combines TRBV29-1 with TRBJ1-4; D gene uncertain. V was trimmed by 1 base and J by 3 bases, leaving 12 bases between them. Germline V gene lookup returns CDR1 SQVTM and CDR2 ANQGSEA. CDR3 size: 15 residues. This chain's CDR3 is CSVEGDEGSNEKLFF. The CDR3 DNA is TGCAGCGTTGAAGGCGATGAGGGATCTAATGAAAAACTGTTTTTT.

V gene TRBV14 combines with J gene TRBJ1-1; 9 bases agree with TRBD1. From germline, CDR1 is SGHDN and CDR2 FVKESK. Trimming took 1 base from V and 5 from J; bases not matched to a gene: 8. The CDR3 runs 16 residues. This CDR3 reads CASSQVGGTGSTEAFF. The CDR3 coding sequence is TGTGCCAGCAGCCAAGTCGGGGGGACAGGGTCTACTGAAGCTTTCTTT.

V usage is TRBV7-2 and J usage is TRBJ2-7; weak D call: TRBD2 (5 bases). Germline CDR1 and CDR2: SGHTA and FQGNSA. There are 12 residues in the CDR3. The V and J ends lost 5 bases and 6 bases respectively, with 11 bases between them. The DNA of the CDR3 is TGTGCCAGCAGCAGGGTAGAGGGCGAGCAGTACTTC. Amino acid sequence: CASSRVEGEQYF.